The clone carrying this T cell receptor (beta chain) was recorded a few times. Its antigen is undetermined. The V gene end was trimmed by 5 bases and the J gene end by 4 bases; junction bases not matched to a gene: 9. The CDR3 runs 15 residues. CDR1 SGHAT and CDR2 FQNNGV come from the germline V gene. This record comes from a study of molecular identifiers for immune sequencing clone quantification. TCRdb fed the PCR reads into MiXCR, producing one record per CDR3 protein. The sample lists 90,000 or so distinct CDR3 sequences, 21% seen once, with around 1% in the top ten. Study-wide points: Identical TCR molecules that share a barcode could lead to an underestimation of highly expanded clone sizes.

The receptor was derived from a human donor in good health. Some libraries in this study had Jurkat cell RNA spiked in. The material sequenced was naive CD8+ T cells from blood, with Jurkat cell RNA spiked in. Subset indicated: FACS-sorted CD8+CD4-CCR7+CD45RA+ naive T cells. This rearrangement joins TRBV11-2 to TRBJ1-2, with 8 nucleotides matching TRBD1. The CDR3 loop reads CASSLGDRIVYGYTF. The CDR3 DNA reads as TGTGCCAGCAGCCTAGGGGACAGGATCGTCTATGGCTACACCTTC.